The 28 T cell receptor beta chains presented below share a single source sample, sequenced in a study of cytomegalovirus exposure and HLA in healthy donors. Both 60 Vbeta primers and 13 Jbeta primers went into the PCR. Assay: immunoSEQ multiplex PCR; the TCRdb copy retains only in-frame clones and omits some. The sample records about 150,000 clones, around 82% being singletons. Sequenced material: PBMCs. The receptors come from a woman between 45 and 60 years old in good health and CMV-seropositive.

The V and J genes are TRBV2 and TRBJ1-5, with D unresolved. V lost 3 bases, J lost 2 bases, and 8 bases lay in between. This CDR3 is 14 amino acids long. Germline V gene data show CDR1 as SNHLY and CDR2 as FYNNEI. CDR3 protein: CASSEVSGNQPQHF. The CDR3 coding sequence is TGTGCCAGCAGTGAGGTGTCAGGCAATCAGCCCCAGCATTTT.

This chain joins TRBV5-1 and TRBJ2-1; TRBD1 matches at 8 bases. The CDR3 totals 15 residues. Trimming took 4 bases from V and 3 from J; bases not matched to a gene: 6. Germline CDR1 is SGHRS and CDR2 is YFSETQ. CDR3 protein: CASSTETGVYNEQFF. The DNA for the CDR3 is TGCGCCAGCAGCACTGAGACAGGGGTCTACAATGAGCAGTTCTTC.

The chain employs TRBV19 and TRBJ2-2, with 13 bases fitting TRBD2. CDR3 length equals 18 residues. V shed 6 bases and J 1 base; nucleotides not matched to a gene: 8. CDR1 and CDR2 from the germline V gene are LNHDA and SQIVND (reference sequence). Here the CDR3 reads CASSARLAGGQNTGELFF. The CDR3 nucleotides are TGTGCCAGTAGCGCGAGACTAGCGGGGGGACAGAACACCGGGGAGCTGTTTTTT. The full variable domain, rest sourced from reference TRBV19 and TRBJ2-2, is DGGITQSPKYLFRKEGQNVTLSCEQNLNHDAMYWYRQDPGQGLRLIYYSQIVNDFQKGDIAEGYSVSREKKESFPLTVTSAQKNPTAFYLCASSARLAGGQNTGELFFGEGSRLTVL.

This clone was observed a few times. This rearrangement joins TRBV13 to TRBJ2-3; 9 bases are a match to TRBD2. The germline gives CDR1 PRHDT, CDR2 FYEKMQ (reference sequence). J gave up 1 base and V 5 bases, and 10 bases lay outside the gene matches. CDR3 length: 17 residues. The CDR3 sequence is CASSPGVAGAGTDTQYF. In DNA, the CDR3 is TGTGCCAGCAGCCCTGGCGTAGCGGGGGCGGGCACAGATACGCAGTATTTT.

The CDR3 region has the DNA TGTGCCAGCAGATCATTGCTCCCGGGACAGGGGAACTATGGCTACACCTTC. Its translation: CASRSLLPGQGNYGYTF. This rearrangement joins TRBV7-2 to TRBJ1-2; 10 bases align to TRBD1. The germline V gene encodes CDR1 SGHTA and CDR2 FQGNSA. With V trimmed by 6 bases and J by 2 bases, 12 bases remained unmatched. The CDR3 spans 17 residues.

The chain links TRBV2 to TRBJ2-2, with TRBD1 matching over 7 bases. Trimming removed 6 bases from V and 0 bases from J; junction bases left unmatched: 7. The germline gives CDR1 SNHLY, CDR2 FYNNEI. The CDR3 has 16 amino acids. The CDR3 bases are TGTGCCAGCAGACCTACCGGGACAGCGAACACCGGGGAGCTGTTTTTT. It translates to CASRPTGTANTGELFF.

CDR3 bases: TGTGCCAGCAGCAAAACACAGGGAGTCCGTGTGGAGCAGTACTTC. It translates to CASSKTQGVRVEQYF. The chain has TRBV7-9 and TRBJ2-7; maybe TRBD1 (6 bases). The V end was cut by 5 bases, the J end by 7 bases, with 21 bases between. The CDR3 covers 15 residues. CDR1 and CDR2 from the germline V gene are SEHNR and FQNEAQ (reference sequence). Drawing the rest from reference TRBV7-9 and TRBJ2-7, the complete variable domain is DTGVSQNPRHKITKRGQNVTFRCDPISEHNRLYWYRQTLGQGPEFLTYFQNEAQLEKSRLLSDRFSAERPKGSFSTLEIQRTEQGDSAMYLCASSKTQGVRVEQYFGPGTRLTVT.

The genes are TRBV9 and TRBJ2-3; TRBD2 aligns across 11 bases. J gave up 5 bases and V 1 base, and 6 bases lay outside the gene matches. Germline CDR1 SGDLS, CDR2 YYNGEE. The CDR3 contains 16 residues. The DNA for the CDR3 is TGTGCCAGCAGCGTAAGGCCTAGCGGGGGGAAAGATACGCAGTATTTT. Amino acid sequence: CASSVRPSGGKDTQYF.

The chain has TRBV29-1 and TRBJ2-3, with 11 positions matching TRBD2. CDR1 is SQVTM, CDR2 ANQGSEA, per germline. The CDR3 is 15 amino acids. Trimming removed 5 bases from V and 5 bases from J; junction bases left unmatched: 9. The CDR3 is CSVLAGGGLIDTQYF. DNA for the CDR3: TGCAGCGTTCTAGCGGGGGGCGGGTTGATAGATACGCAGTATTTT.

This rearrangement joins TRBV5-1 to TRBJ2-3; 9 nucleotides line up with TRBD2. There are 17 residues in the CDR3. The V gene end was trimmed by 0 bases and the J gene end by 1 base; junction bases not matched to a gene: 6. CDR1 SGHRS and CDR2 YFSETQ come from the germline V gene. The CDR3 DNA is TGCGCCAGCAGCTTGGTTGGCCAGCGGGGGGGCACAGATACGCAGTATTTT. Its protein is CASSLVGQRGGTDTQYF. Full variable domain (outside the CDR3, taken from reference TRBV5-1 and TRBJ2-3): KAGVTQTPRYLIKTRGQQVTLSCSPISGHRSVSWYQQTPGQGLQFLFEYFSETQRNKGNFPGRFSGRQFSNSRSEMNVSTLELGDSALYLCASSLVGQRGGTDTQYFGPGTRLTVL.

This clone was seen a handful of times. The rearrangement uses TRBV19 and TRBJ1-6, with a possible D match to TRBD1 (6 bases). The CDR3 has 15 residues. The V gene lost 5 bases and the J gene lost 6 bases, with 14 bases spanning the gap. Germline loops: CDR1 LNHDA, CDR2 SQIVND (reference sequence). The CDR3 nucleotides read TGTGCCAGTAGTGGGGACAATCCCCTTAATTCACCCCTCCACTTT. Protein: CASSGDNPLNSPLHF.

V usage is TRBV4-1 and J usage is TRBJ1-1; TRBD1 aligns across 9 bases. Germline assignment: CDR1 MGHRA and CDR2 YSYEKL. Trimming removed 7 bases from V and 5 bases from J; junction bases left unmatched: 8. CDR3 length: 14 residues. CDR3 in DNA: TGCGCCAGCACCCACAGGGGGCTCGGGACTGAAGCTTTCTTT. Its translation: CASTHRGLGTEAFF.

This clone came up once. The chain joins TRBV5-1 to TRBJ2-3; 7 nucleotides line up with TRBD2. CDR1 and CDR2 from the germline V gene are SGHRS and YFSETQ. The CDR3 is 15 residues long. V lost 3 bases, J lost 4 bases, and 8 bases stayed unmatched. CDR3 region: CASSSEGRGPDTQYF. The CDR3 nucleotides are TGCGCCAGCAGCTCTGAGGGGAGGGGTCCAGATACGCAGTATTTT.

As to this clone: This same CDR3 is encoded by further DNA sequences in the sample. This chain joins TRBV28 and TRBJ1-1; TRBD1 is a possible D gene (6 bases). V lost 5 bases and J lost 1, with 8 bases in between. CDR3 length: 13 amino acids. Germline V gives CDR1 MDHEN, CDR2 SYDVKM. The CDR3 nucleotides read TGTGCCAGCAGTGGGACACCGAACACTGAAGCTTTCTTT. This translates into CASSGTPNTEAFF.

The V gene is TRBV4-3, the J gene TRBJ2-7, with TRBD2 identical over 10 bases. There are 13 residues in the CDR3. Looked up from germline, CDR1 is LGHNA and CDR2 is YSLEER. J gave up 4 bases and V 4 bases, and 1 base lay outside the gene matches. The CDR3: CASSPAGGYEQYF. The CDR3 coding sequence is TGCGCCAGCAGCCCAGCGGGAGGGTACGAGCAGTACTTC.

The genes are TRBV11-2 and TRBJ1-1; no clear D. In germline, CDR1 is SGHAT, CDR2 FQNNGV. This CDR3 comprises 11 residues. Trimming took 4 bases from V and 4 from J, leaving 4 bases between them. Here the CDR3 reads CASSSLTEAFF. CDR3 DNA: TGTGCCAGCAGCTCCCTCACTGAAGCTTTCTTT.

The chain links TRBV7-9 to TRBJ1-2, with D uncertain. V was clipped by 5 bases and J by 5 bases, with 24 bases between them. The CDR3 has 17 residues. Germline V gives CDR1 SEHNR, CDR2 FQNEAQ (reference sequence). CDR3 nucleotide sequence: TGTGCCAGCAGCCCCCCTTTGGTTACCGGCGGCGATTATGGCTACACCTTC. Protein product: CASSPPLVTGGDYGYTF.

The chain has TRBV6-1 and TRBJ1-2; 9 bases agree with TRBD1. Germline CDR1 and CDR2: MNHNS and SASEGT. This CDR3 region has 18 residues. V lost 3 bases, J lost 7 bases, and 18 bases stayed unmatched. In DNA form, the CDR3 reads TGTGCCAGCAGTGATAATACAGGGGGCCCGCCCAATAAAGCTGGCTACACCTTC. This gives the protein CASSDNTGGPPNKAGYTF.

This clone was counted once. This chain uses TRBV9 with TRBJ2-3, with TRBD2 identical over 12 bases. Germline lookup yields CDR1 SGDLS and CDR2 YYNGEE. The CDR3 is 15 residues long. V shed 5 bases, J shed 3 bases, and the junction held 4 bases outside the gene matches. In nucleotides, the CDR3 is TGTGCCAGCAGTCTAGCGGGGGGGTGGACAGATACGCAGTATTTT. This codes for CASSLAGGWTDTQYF.

The chain joins TRBV7-2 to TRBJ2-1, with TRBD1 matching over 10 bases. Germline values: CDR1 SGHTA, CDR2 FQGNSA. This CDR3 region has 15 residues. V was clipped by 7 bases and J by 1 base; unmatched bases: 4. CDR3 in DNA: TGTGCCAGCACCGGGGACAGGGGATCCTACAATGAGCAGTTCTTC. This encodes CASTGDRGSYNEQFF. Full variable domain (outside the CDR3, taken from reference TRBV7-2 and TRBJ2-1): GAGVSQSPSNKVTEKGKDVELRCDPISGHTALYWYRQSLGQGLEFLIYFQGNSAPDKSGLPSDRFSAERTGGSVSTLTIQRTQQEDSAVYLCASTGDRGSYNEQFFGPGTRLTVL.

The rearrangement links TRBV2 to TRBJ1-6; D not certain. Trimming removed 5 bases at V and 1 base at J, with 9 bases between. CDR1 SNHLY and CDR2 FYNNEI come from the germline V gene. The CDR3 covers 15 residues. As DNA, the CDR3 is TGTGCCAGCAGTCCCTCGGGATCCTATAATTCACCCCTCCACTTT. Translated, it gives CASSPSGSYNSPLHF.

The genes are TRBV7-2 and TRBJ2-4; 11 nucleotides align to TRBD2. This CDR3 contains 18 residues. The germline V gene has CDR1 SGHTA and CDR2 FQGNSA. Unmatched junction bases numbered 8, after V lost 3 bases and J lost 1 base. The CDR3 DNA is TGTGCCAGCAGCTTGGGACTAGCGGTGGGTGCGGCCAAAAACATTCAGTACTTC. Encoded protein: CASSLGLAVGAAKNIQYF.

The V call is TRBV18, the J call TRBJ1-3, with D tentatively TRBD1 (5 bases). Per the germline V gene, CDR1 is KGHSH and CDR2 is LQKENI. V was shortened by 6 bases and J by 2 bases, with 14 bases between the two germline ends. The CDR3 has 15 amino acids. CDR3 loop: CASSHDRDPGNTIYF. In DNA, the CDR3 is TGTGCCAGCTCCCACGACAGAGACCCTGGAAACACCATATATTTT.

There are a few counts of this clone. The chain uses TRBV18 and TRBJ1-6; 8 bases agree with TRBD1. The germline gives CDR1 KGHSH, CDR2 LQKENI. The length of the CDR3 is 14 residues. V dropped 3 bases and J dropped 7; count of bases not matched to a gene: 2. The CDR3 region is CASSPGQDNSPLHF. CDR3 DNA sequence: TGTGCCAGCTCACCGGGACAGGACAATTCACCCCTCCACTTT.

The gene calls are TRBV4-1 and TRBJ1-2; no clear D. Germline V lookup: CDR1 MGHRA, CDR2 YSYEKL. The V gene lost 5 bases and the J gene lost 5 bases, with 24 bases spanning the gap. This CDR3 is 17 amino acids long. The chain's CDR3 is CASSAQTPTGGRYGYTF. The DNA of the CDR3 is TGCGCCAGCAGCGCCCAAACCCCCACCGGAGGAAGGTATGGCTACACCTTC.

This clone occurred a few times. This chain connects TRBV5-4 to TRBJ2-1, with TRBD1 matching over 9 bases. Trimming took 2 bases from V and 13 from J; bases not matched to a gene: 4. Germline V gene lookup returns CDR1 SGHNT and CDR2 YYREEE (reference sequence). This CDR3 region has 12 residues. CDR3 loop: CASSFSQGAQFF. CDR3 in DNA: TGTGCCAGCAGCTTTTCACAGGGGGCACAGTTCTTC.

V usage is TRBV10-2 and J usage is TRBJ2-7; D possibly corresponds to TRBD1 (5 bases). Trimming took 9 bases from V and 1 from J, leaving 7 bases between them. The CDR3 loop spans 11 amino acids. The germline V gene encodes CDR1 WSHSY and CDR2 SAAADI. CDR3 bases: TGCGCCAGTCAGGGTTCCTACGAGCAGTACTTC. Its protein product is CASQGSYEQYF.

This clone was counted once. The chain recombines TRBV19 with TRBJ2-7, with 7 nucleotides matching TRBD1. V shed 6 bases, J shed 6 bases, and the junction held 8 bases outside the gene matches. Germline CDR1 is LNHDA and CDR2 is SQIVND (reference sequence). The CDR3 covers 13 residues. CDR3 in amino acids: CASRTLGQSEQYF. CDR3 coding DNA: TGTGCCAGTAGGACCTTGGGACAGTCCGAGCAGTACTTC.